This T cell receptor beta chain is from a study of CXCR3-negative and CXCR3-positive naive CD8 T cells (dated by TCRdb to about 2019). Background on the whole study: In total, approximately 130 million TRB reads were obtained, corresponding to roughly 1.5 +/- 0.3 million reads per library. Data from around ten donors, pooled across two independent experiments, went into the diversity and physicochemical repertoire analyses. TRBV-TRBJ cluster analysis included naive subsets from a handful of donors and memory cells from 3 donors. General study outcomes and caveats: TRB CDR3s from CXCR3-positive naive cells showed higher hydrophobicity (lower Kidera factor 4), lower energy, and higher strength and volume indices than CXCR3-negative naive cells. Comparably high repertoire diversity was found in both naive subsets, whereas much lower repertoire diversity was found in memory CD8+ T cells. CXCR3 expression partially decreased after cryopreservation, so most assays used freshly isolated PBMCs. Similar TRBV-TRBJ usage was shown by naive CXCR3-negative and CXCR3-positive cells from the same donor, whereas distinct patterns were shown by memory cells. Surface CD5, linked to self-reactivity in mice, was comparable between naive subsets; TCR interaction strength was therefore also inferred from TRB CDR3 physicochemical properties.

Each CD8+ T cell subset was flow-sorted in triplicate, and 300,000 or so cells per subset were placed directly into RLT lysis buffer. To exclude memory contaminants, naive CD8+ T cells were stringently defined as CD45RO-CCR7+CD27+CD95-. Using standard density gradient centrifugation, peripheral blood mononuclear cells were isolated from buffy coats. A FACSAria III was used to flow-sort naive CXCR3-negative and CXCR3-positive CD8+ T cells. Total RNA was extracted from sorted cells using an RNeasy Mini Kit. Details on this clonotype: It lacks a known antigen.

The sequencing machine was a NextSeq 550. The Human TCR Profiling Kit (MiLaboratory) was used to make UMI-labeled 5' RACE TRB cDNA libraries. cDNA synthesis used the entire amount of extracted RNA, and PCR amplification then used the entire amount of cDNA produced. Libraries were prepared in parallel using an identical number of PCR cycles. From the authors' description of their analysis: With a minimum of two reads required per UMI, MIGEC and MiXCR pulled out about 52,000 +/- 9,100 unique UMI-labeled TRB cDNA molecules from each library. Each library averaged about 40,000 +/- 10,000 functional in-frame TRB CDR3 nucleotide clonotypes without stop codons. Diversity metrics, including normalized Shannon-Wiener and Chao1, were computed in VDJtools after downsampling to 5000 UMI-labeled TRB molecules per sample. Clonotype-size-weighted physicochemical properties of the central five CDR3 residues (interaction energy, strength, volume and Kidera factor 4) were computed in VDJtools. The reads underwent TCRdb reprocessing, giving one record for each CDR3 protein sequence and no DNA. It is TCRdb's table, rather than the study itself, that gives the V and J calls and clone size. The table for this sample records some 67,000 distinct CDR3 sequences. The ten biggest clones cover approximately 1.5% of the sample.

The source of this sequence is a human donor in good health. Some clones in this sample may be carry-over from other donors' samples. Sequencing was carried out using naive CXCR3- CD8+ T cells from blood. Sample cell subset or site, as interpreted from the label and publication: CD45RO-CCR7+CD27+CD95- naive CD8+ T cells lacking CXCR3 (TNR3-).

The CDR3 region reads CASSPGQGADGELFF. The chain joins TRBV5-1 to TRBJ2-2; TCRdb returns TRBD1, unconfirmable since there is no DNA. Reading from cysteine to phenylalanine, the CDR3 counts 15 amino acids. Only the protein is on record. The germline V gene specifies SGHRS as CDR1 and YFSETQ as CDR2.